This TCR beta chain was identified in a study of T cells in Graves' hyperthyroidism and ophthalmopathy. Study summary: Blood from the periphery was taken at initial diagnosis, before any treatment.

Template material for amplifying TCR beta CDR3 regions consisted of RNA transcripts. HTBI primers drove first-round RT-PCR of the TCR CDR3. TCRdb reprocessed the multiplex PCR reads with MiXCR, giving one entry per CDR3 protein. The sample carries some 360,000 distinct CDR3 sequences, 14% recorded once. This clonotype has a count of ten or more. This receptor was identified in a woman aged 55-70 years with Graves' hyperthyroidism. Sequenced sample: blood.

CDR3 sequence: CASRRNDRGTEAFF. Here the CDR3 DNA reads TGTGCCAGCAGACGAAACGACAGGGGCACTGAAGCTTTCTTT. J is TRBJ1-1 and V is TRBV3-1, with 8 bases matching TRBD1. CDR1 is LGHDT and CDR2 is YNNKEL in the germline V gene (reference sequence). J was trimmed by 4 bases and V by 6 bases; bases with no gene match: 7. This CDR3 has 14 residues. Filled out from reference TRBV3-1 and TRBJ1-1, the complete variable domain reads DTAVSQTPKYLVTQMGNDKSIKCEQNLGHDTMYWYKQDSKKFLKIMFSYNNKELIINETVPNRFSPKSPDKAHLNLHINSLELGDSAVYFCASRRNDRGTEAFFGQGTRLTVV.